These 2 T cell receptor beta chains share one sample of origin, sequenced in a study of T cell repertoires in cytomegalovirus infection. Each CDR3 protein is one row after TCRdb ran MiXCR on the reads. The sample consists of about 310,000 distinct CDR3 sequences, 15% to 20% of them appearing once. Sample: PBMCs. The receptors shown here come from a human donor in good health (CMV status not recorded). Some clones in this sample may be carry-over from other donors' samples.

For the CDR3, the DNA is TGCAGTGCTGTCATTCCGGGCCTCCCGGACGAGCAGTACTTC. As protein: CSAVIPGLPDEQYF. The V call is TRBV20-1, the J call TRBJ2-7; D is undetermined. CDR1 DFQATT and CDR2 SNEGSKA come from the germline V gene (reference sequence). The ends were cut back, 5 bases at V and 5 bases at J, with 19 bases in the middle. The CDR3 is 14 residues long.

This chain uses TRBV19 with TRBJ1-6; D is uncertain. Per germline, CDR1 LNHDA and CDR2 SQIVND (reference sequence). The CDR3 has 16 amino acids. The germline V and J ends were trimmed by 0 bases and 9 bases, with 15 bases remaining between them. The CDR3: CASSIEPAAESSPLHF. The CDR3 DNA reads TGTGCCAGTAGTATAGAGCCAGCAGCGGAAAGTTCACCCCTCCACTTT.